This TCR beta chain was sequenced in a study of shared clonotypes between healthy human individuals. Findings and caveats of the study: Since donors were few, the genetic and exposure-history diversity represented was limited. Naive CD4 clonotype sharing across four donors was 5% to 6%. When compared with the clonotypes that were shared by all four sorted-subset donors, the non-shared clonotypes turned out to have lower generation probabilities. Richness estimates generally favored naive over memory subsets.

Sequencing used immunoSEQ multiplex PCR; TCRdb keeps in-frame clones, though not all of them. The sample lists approximately 350,000 clones; 96% were seen once. About this clone itself: Antigen: not known.

The sequence derives from a man between 25 and 39 years old in good health. The sequencing sample was made of memory CD8+ T cells sorted from blood. Subset in this sample: CD45RO+ cells pooled with CCR7-negative TemRA cells.

This CDR3 reads CASSKGGWGYEQYF. DNA for the CDR3: TGTGCCAGTAGTAAAGGGGGCTGGGGATACGAGCAGTACTTC. The gene calls are TRBV19 and TRBJ2-7; 7 bases map to TRBD1. This CDR3 contains 14 residues. The germline CDR1 and CDR2 sequences are LNHDA and SQIVND (reference sequence). Germline trimming cut 4 bases from V and 4 bases from J; bases unmatched to any gene: 7.